One sample yielded the 15 T cell receptor beta chains listed below, sequenced in a study of T cell changes during pregnancy in multiple sclerosis. Generated by immunoSEQ multiplex PCR, the TCRdb table keeps only in-frame clones and is missing some. The sample holds approximately 96,000 clones, just over 90% seen once. The sequenced sample was peripheral blood, obtained after pregnancy. Receptor source: a female donor in good health, enrolled as a control in a pregnancy study.

The rearrangement links TRBV27 to TRBJ1-2; weak D call: TRBD1 (6 bases). The germline V gene encodes CDR1 MNHEY and CDR2 SMNVEV (reference sequence). The CDR3 runs to 13 residues. Trimming removed 2 bases at V and 6 bases at J, with 10 bases between. The CDR3 loop is CASSLREGDGYTF. CDR3 DNA sequence: TGTGCCAGCAGTTTAAGGGAGGGGGATGGCTACACCTTC.

The chain uses TRBV7-2 and TRBJ2-7; no definite D call. Germline V gene sequence: CDR1 SGHTA, CDR2 FQGNSA. This CDR3 comprises 15 residues. The V gene lost 2 bases and the J gene lost 0 bases, with 11 bases spanning the gap. The CDR3 DNA reads as TGTGCCAGCAGCTTAAATCCTGGCAGCTCCTACGAGCAGTACTTC. Its translation: CASSLNPGSSYEQYF. The variable domain in full, with the rest retrieved from reference TRBV7-2 and TRBJ2-7, is GAGVSQSPSNKVTEKGKDVELRCDPISGHTALYWYRQSLGQGLEFLIYFQGNSAPDKSGLPSDRFSAERTGGSVSTLTIQRTQQEDSAVYLCASSLNPGSSYEQYFGPGTRLTVT.

This sequence joins TRBV10-3 and TRBJ1-4; tentative D call: TRBD1 (6 bases). Trimming removed 10 bases from V and 6 bases from J, with 18 bases in between. This CDR3 is built from 14 residues. CDR1 is ENHRY and CDR2 is SYGVKD in the germline V gene. CDR3 sequence (DNA): TGTGCCACCAGGGACACCAAAGGGGATGAAAAACTGTTTTTT. Its protein is CATRDTKGDEKLFF.

The J gene is TRBJ2-5, the V gene TRBV7-2; TRBD2 is a possible D gene (5 bases). This CDR3 is built from 14 residues. Germline assignment: CDR1 SGHTA and CDR2 FQGNSA. Trimming removed 3 bases from V and 2 bases from J, with 10 bases in between. The CDR3 DNA sequence: TGTGCCAGCAGCTTCAGGATAGCGCAAGAGACCCAGTACTTC. Translation: CASSFRIAQETQYF.

The J gene is TRBJ2-3, the V gene TRBV2, with D unclear. The CDR3 consists of 12 residues. V lost 7 bases to trimming and J lost 5 bases, with 10 bases between them. Germline values: CDR1 SNHLY, CDR2 FYNNEI. In nucleotides, the CDR3 is TGTGCCAGCATCCATCCGAGAGATACGCAGTATTTT. This gives the protein CASIHPRDTQYF. The entire variable domain, with the rest obtained from reference TRBV2 and TRBJ2-3, is as follows: EPEVTQTPSHQVTQMGQEVILRCVPISNHLYFYWYRQILGQKVEFLVSFYNNEISEKSEIFDDQFSVERPDGSNFTLKIRSTKLEDSAMYFCASIHPRDTQYFGPGTRLTVL.

The chain employs TRBV9 and TRBJ1-1, with 7 bases aligning to TRBD1. There are 15 residues in the CDR3. Germline V gene sequence: CDR1 SGDLS, CDR2 YYNGEE. V was clipped by 4 bases and J by 1 base; unmatched bases: 7. Here the CDR3 reads CASSSTGLRNTEAFF. Here the CDR3 DNA reads TGTGCCAGCAGCTCGACAGGGTTGCGGAACACTGAAGCTTTCTTT.

This chain connects TRBV5-4 to TRBJ1-1; 7 bases map to TRBD1. Germline CDR1 and CDR2: SGHNT and YYREEE (reference sequence). Trimming at V came to 1 base and at J to 2 bases, leaving 2 bases not matched to a gene. This CDR3 is built from 14 residues. The DNA for the CDR3 is TGTGCCAGCAGCTTGAAGGGGGCAAACACTGAAGCTTTCTTT. Residues: CASSLKGANTEAFF.

The rearrangement joins TRBV28 to TRBJ1-2; TRBD1 is a possible D gene (6 bases). Germline CDR1 and CDR2: MDHEN and SYDVKM. Trimming took 6 bases from V and 5 from J, leaving 22 bases between them. This CDR3 is 16 amino acids long. CDR3 protein: CASSLMSLRTVYGYTF. CDR3 DNA sequence: TGTGCCAGCAGCCTAATGTCTTTAAGGACAGTGTATGGCTACACCTTC.

This rearrangement joins TRBV5-8 to TRBJ2-3, with 8 bases matching TRBD2. The germline gives CDR1 SGHTS, CDR2 YDEGEE. The CDR3 extends over 15 amino acids. Trimming at V came to 0 bases and at J to 6 bases, leaving 6 bases not matched to a gene. This CDR3 is CASSLAGGPGDTQYF. The CDR3 coding sequence is TGTGCCAGCAGCTTGGCGGGAGGGCCGGGCGATACGCAGTATTTT. Full variable domain (remainder filled in from reference TRBV5-8 and TRBJ2-3): EAGVTQSPTHLIKTRGQQATLRCSPISGHTSVYWYQQALGLGLQFLLWYDEGEERNRGNFPPRFSGRQFPNYSSELNVNALELEDSALYLCASSLAGGPGDTQYFGPGTRLTVL.

The chain carries TRBV5-1 and TRBJ2-7; D might be TRBD1 (7 bases). The V gene's germline CDR1 is SGHRS and CDR2 YFSETQ. Deletions cut 4 bases from V and 0 bases from J, with 14 bases between. This CDR3 is 15 amino acids long. CDR3 sequence (DNA): TGCGCCAGCAGCGCGGGACAGCCACACTCCTACGAGCAGTACTTC. Amino acids: CASSAGQPHSYEQYF.

The sample holds one count of this clone. V gene TRBV7-9 combines with J gene TRBJ2-5, with D possibly matching TRBD1 (5 bases). Trimming took off 5 bases at V and 3 bases at J, with 13 bases between the two ends. CDR3 size: 14 residues. Looked up from germline, CDR1 is SEHNR and CDR2 is FQNEAQ (reference sequence). The CDR3 coding sequence is TGTGCCAGCAGCCAAGCAAGGGGCGAAGAGACCCAGTACTTC. Encoded protein: CASSQARGEETQYF.

The gene calls are TRBV7-8 and TRBJ1-4; D is uncertain. V was pared by 5 bases and J by 1 base, with 8 bases between. The germline gives CDR1 SGHVS, CDR2 FQNEAQ. The CDR3 loop spans 14 amino acids. CDR3 coding DNA: TGTGCCAGCAGCCCACACAGAACTAATGAAAAACTGTTTTTT. This translates into CASSPHRTNEKLFF.

The gene calls are TRBV7-3 and TRBJ2-1; 8 bases match TRBD2. The germline V gene encodes CDR1 SGHTA and CDR2 FQGTGA. The CDR3 covers 15 residues. With 5 bases clipped from V and 9 bases from J, the junction kept 12 bases outside the gene matches. The CDR3 here is CASSPGTSQASEQFF. The CDR3 coding sequence is TGTGCCAGCAGCCCCGGGACTAGTCAGGCAAGTGAGCAGTTCTTC.

This sequence joins TRBV5-8 and TRBJ1-1; D is ambiguous. V gave up 7 bases and J gave up 6 bases, with 13 bases separating them. The CDR3 runs to 12 residues. Germline V gives CDR1 SGHTS, CDR2 YDEGEE. The CDR3 reads CASGRWSAEAFF. CDR3 sequence (DNA): TGTGCCAGCGGAAGATGGAGCGCTGAAGCTTTCTTT.

The V and J genes are TRBV18 and TRBJ1-2, with D tentatively TRBD1 (5 bases). CDR1 is KGHSH, CDR2 LQKENI, per germline. With 2 bases removed from V and 4 bases from J, the gap between germline ends came to 11 bases. CDR3 length: 14 amino acids. The CDR3 protein is CASSPSQEGYGYTF. The CDR3 nucleotides read TGTGCCAGCTCACCATCACAGGAAGGCTATGGCTACACCTTC.